The entry below gives a single TCR beta chain sequence along with its context. Its antigen remains unknown. The observed sequence ends 3 residues before the CDR3 terminus, with the missing tail filled in from the germline J gene. Measured with immunoSEQ multiplex PCR; TCRdb has only the in-frame clones, and not every one. Found here are fewer than 40,000 clones; the top ten clones hold approximately 6.3%. This entry belongs to a study of T cells in women clearing cervical HPV infection. Study details: Donors had HPV16-related CIN3 or worse; 2 had invasive cancer.

Study-level results: TRBV6-7 abundance was lower in cases than controls (approximately 0.11% versus 0.16%). CIN3+ cases had significantly higher TCR repertoire richness than controls, but evenness did not differ.

CDR1 KGHSH and CDR2 LQKENI come from the germline V gene. V shed 2 bases, J shed 4 bases, and the junction held 12 bases outside the gene matches. The CDR3 spans 17 residues. All donors had a single incident cervical HPV16 infection, not prevalent. Sequences were obtained from blood buffy coat. The sequence was obtained from a woman between 18 and 70 years old with a cervical HPV16 infection that either progressed to CIN3+ or cleared (not recorded which). The chain joins TRBV18 to TRBJ1-1, with 8 positions matching TRBD1. The CDR3 DNA, read in part, is TGTGCCAGCTCACCAACAATAGCCGGGACAGGCGGCACTGAA. Amino acids: CASSPTIAGTGGTE. The complete CDR3 reads CASSPTIAGTGGTEAFF.